This T cell receptor (beta chain) came from a study of T cells after yellow fever vaccination. Synthesis of TCR cDNA relied on 5'RACE template switching, which attached a universal primer site and UMIs. One entry per CDR3 protein, called by TCRdb with MiXCR from the 5' RACE reads. The data hold about 340,000 distinct CDR3 sequences, with 9.5% to 15% observed a single time. This clonotype was seen repeatedly, ten times or more. Antigen: not known. Per germline, CDR1 SGHKS and CDR2 YYEKEE (reference sequence). This CDR3 has 13 residues. Trimming shortened V by 1 base and J by 2 bases, and 6 bases separated the two germline ends. General study findings and limits: The booster saw the reappearance of most primary-vaccination clones (approximately 97% CD4, less than 90% CD8). Compared with primary, the secondary response was weaker and peaked at day 5, not 15. Some clonotypes were seen in both the CD4 and the CD8 compartments. These made up a small share and likely arose from convergent recombination.

This receptor was taken from a young man who received the YFV17D yellow fever vaccine. The V call is TRBV5-5, the J call TRBJ2-5; D not certain. The specimen was CD4+ T cells sorted from PBMCs, collected 15 days after the yellow fever booster vaccination. The CDR3 nucleotides read TGTGCCAGCAGCTTGCCAGAACAAGAGACCCAGTACTTC. Translation: CASSLPEQETQYF.